The rows below give T cell receptor beta chains drawn from one sample of a study of blood T cell dynamics during melanoma immunotherapy. Sequencing used immunoSEQ multiplex PCR; TCRdb keeps in-frame clones, though not all of them. The sample contains more than 10,000 clones, almost 85% of which appear only once. The material sequenced was blood, taken from a patient treated with checkpoint blockade. These receptors all come from a human donor with melanoma. Each CDR3 is given with its conserved first and last residue. A D gene is named only where the DNA matches it firmly. Part of the rows lack a size; the others show once, few, many or a class for expanded clones.

>few|.|TRBJ1-3|TRBV10-3
CAISEEIQSTIYF
TGTGCCATCAGTGAAGAGATTCAAAGCACCATATATTTT
>.|TRBD2|TRBJ2-7|TRBV5-6
CASSYLAGVPDEQYF
TGTGCCAGCAGTTATCTAGCGGGGGTTCCGGACGAGCAGTACTTC
>.|.|TRBJ2-1|TRBV1
CTSRTGLATYNEQFF
TGCACCAGCAGAACGGGACTAGCCACCTACAATGAGCAGTTCTTC
>.|.|TRBJ2-7|TRBV11-3
CASSLVGVEQYF
TGTGCCAGCAGCTTAGTAGGGGTCGAGCAGTACTTC
>.|TRBD2|TRBJ2-1|TRBV6-5
CASTISGLVGDEQFF
TGTGCCAGCACAATATCGGGACTAGTCGGGGATGAGCAGTTCTTC
>.|.|TRBJ1-1|TRBV20-1
CSASGPIEAFF
TGCAGTGCTAGTGGACCGATTGAAGCTTTCTTT
>once|.|TRBJ2-1|TRBV30
CAWSGNRADEQFF
TGTGCCTGGAGTGGTAACAGGGCAGATGAGCAGTTCTTC
>.|.|TRBJ1-2|TRBV6-5
CASNQGHGYTF
TGTGCCAGCAACCAGGGTCATGGCTACACCTTC
>few|.|TRBJ1-5|TRBV30
CAGFLGKEWGNQPQHF
TGTGCCGGTTTCCTCGGTAAGGAGTGGGGCAATCAGCCCCAGCATTTT
>once|.|TRBJ2-5|TRBV11-3
CASSPRRGQETQYF
TGTGCCAGCAGCCCCAGGCGGGGCCAAGAGACCCAGTACTTC